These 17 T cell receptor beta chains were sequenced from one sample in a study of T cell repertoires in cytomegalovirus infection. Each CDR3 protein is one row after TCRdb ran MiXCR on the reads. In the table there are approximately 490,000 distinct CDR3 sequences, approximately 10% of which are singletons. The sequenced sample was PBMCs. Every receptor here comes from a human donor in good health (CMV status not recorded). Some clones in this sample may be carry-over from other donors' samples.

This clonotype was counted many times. CDR3 sequence (DNA): TGTGCCAGCAGATACACCGGGGCTTTGGAGACCCAGTACTTC. This encodes CASRYTGALETQYF. The chain has TRBV12-3 or TRBV12-4 and TRBJ2-5, with D perhaps being TRBD1 or TRBD2 (5 bases each). Trimming took off 6 bases at V and 5 bases at J, with 16 bases between the two ends. This CDR3 comprises 14 residues.

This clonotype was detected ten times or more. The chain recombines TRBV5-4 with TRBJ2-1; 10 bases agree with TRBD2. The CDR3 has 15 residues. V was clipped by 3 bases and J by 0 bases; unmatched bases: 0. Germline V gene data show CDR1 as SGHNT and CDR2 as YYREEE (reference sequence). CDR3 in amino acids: CASSSSGSSYNEQFF. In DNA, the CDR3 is TGTGCCAGCAGCTCTAGCGGGAGCTCCTACAATGAGCAGTTCTTC.

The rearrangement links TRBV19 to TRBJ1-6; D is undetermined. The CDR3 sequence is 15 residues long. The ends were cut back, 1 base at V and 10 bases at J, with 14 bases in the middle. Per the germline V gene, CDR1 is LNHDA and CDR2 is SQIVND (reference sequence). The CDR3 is CASSIATRSSSPLHF. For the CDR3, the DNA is TGTGCCAGTAGTATAGCGACCAGGTCCTCCTCACCCCTCCACTTT.

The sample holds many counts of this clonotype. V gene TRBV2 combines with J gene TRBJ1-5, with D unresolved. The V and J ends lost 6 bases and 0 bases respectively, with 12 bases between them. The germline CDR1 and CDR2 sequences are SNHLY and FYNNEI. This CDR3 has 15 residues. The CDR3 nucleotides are TGTGCCAGCAGATCCCGGGAAAATAGCAATCAGCCCCAGCATTTT. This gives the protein CASRSRENSNQPQHF.

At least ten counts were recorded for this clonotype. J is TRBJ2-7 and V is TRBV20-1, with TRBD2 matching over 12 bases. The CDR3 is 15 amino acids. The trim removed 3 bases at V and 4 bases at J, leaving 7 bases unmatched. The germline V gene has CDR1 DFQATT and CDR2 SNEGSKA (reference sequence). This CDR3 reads CSASASGRALYEQYF. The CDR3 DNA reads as TGCAGTGCTAGCGCTAGCGGGAGGGCCTTGTACGAGCAGTACTTC.

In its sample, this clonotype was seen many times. CDR3 sequence reads: CASSPGTAFGAQYF. In DNA form, the CDR3 reads TGCGCCAGCAGCCCCGGGACAGCCTTTGGGGCCCAGTACTTC. The gene calls are TRBV5-1 and TRBJ2-5, with TRBD1 identical over 7 bases. The CDR3 loop spans 14 amino acids. Per germline, CDR1 SGHRS and CDR2 YFSETQ. J lost 9 bases, V lost 4 bases, and 12 bases had no gene match.

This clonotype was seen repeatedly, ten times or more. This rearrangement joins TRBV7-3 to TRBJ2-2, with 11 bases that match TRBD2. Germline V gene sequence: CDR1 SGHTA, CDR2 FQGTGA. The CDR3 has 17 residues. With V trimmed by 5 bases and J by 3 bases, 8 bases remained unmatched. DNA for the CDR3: TGTGCCAGCAGCCTCAGTAGCGGGAGGGGGTACACCGGGGAGCTGTTTTTT. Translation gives CASSLSSGRGYTGELFF.

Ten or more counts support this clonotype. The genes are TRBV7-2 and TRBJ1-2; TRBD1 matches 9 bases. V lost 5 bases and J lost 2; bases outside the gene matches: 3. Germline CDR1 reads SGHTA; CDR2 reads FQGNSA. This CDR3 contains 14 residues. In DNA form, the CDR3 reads TGTGCCAGCAGCCCACAGGGGGCGAACTATGGCTACACCTTC. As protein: CASSPQGANYGYTF.

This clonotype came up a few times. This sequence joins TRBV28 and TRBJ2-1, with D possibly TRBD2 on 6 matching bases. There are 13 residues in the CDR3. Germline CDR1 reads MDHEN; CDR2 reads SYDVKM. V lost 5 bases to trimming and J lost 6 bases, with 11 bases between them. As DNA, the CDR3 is TGTGCCAGCAGTCCCGGGAGCCCCAATGAGCAGTTCTTC. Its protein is CASSPGSPNEQFF.

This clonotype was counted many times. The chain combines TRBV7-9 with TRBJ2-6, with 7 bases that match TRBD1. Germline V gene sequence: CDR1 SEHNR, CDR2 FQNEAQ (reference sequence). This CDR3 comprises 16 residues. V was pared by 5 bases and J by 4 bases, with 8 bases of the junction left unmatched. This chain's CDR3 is CASSDYRGAGANVLTF. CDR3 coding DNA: TGTGCCAGCAGCGATTACAGGGGCGCAGGGGCCAACGTCCTGACTTTC.

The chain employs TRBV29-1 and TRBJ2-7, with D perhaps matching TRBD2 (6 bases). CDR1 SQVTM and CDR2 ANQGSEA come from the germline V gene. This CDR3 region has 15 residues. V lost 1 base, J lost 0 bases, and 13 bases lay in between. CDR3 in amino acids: CSVEGGDWSSYEQYF. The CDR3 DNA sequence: TGCAGCGTTGAAGGAGGGGACTGGAGCTCCTACGAGCAGTACTTC.

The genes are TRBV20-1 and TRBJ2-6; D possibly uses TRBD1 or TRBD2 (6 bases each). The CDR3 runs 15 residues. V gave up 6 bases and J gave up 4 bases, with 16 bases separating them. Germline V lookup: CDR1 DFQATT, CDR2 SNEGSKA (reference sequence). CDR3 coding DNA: TGCAGTGCCCGCCCCGGGGGCACAGGGGCCAACGTCCTGACTTTC. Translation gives CSARPGGTGANVLTF.

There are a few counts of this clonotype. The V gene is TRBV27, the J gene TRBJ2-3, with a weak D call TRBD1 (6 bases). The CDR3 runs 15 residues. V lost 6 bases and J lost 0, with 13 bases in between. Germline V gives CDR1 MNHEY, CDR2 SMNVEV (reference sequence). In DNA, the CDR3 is TGTGCCAGCAGCCTGACAGGCGTCAGCACAGATACGCAGTATTTT. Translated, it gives CASSLTGVSTDTQYF.

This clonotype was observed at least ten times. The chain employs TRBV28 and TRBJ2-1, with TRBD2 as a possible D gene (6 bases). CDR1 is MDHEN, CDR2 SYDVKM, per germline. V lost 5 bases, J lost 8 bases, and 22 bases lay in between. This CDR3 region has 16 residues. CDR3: CASSPGLIGGEDEQFF. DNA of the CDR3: TGTGCCAGCAGTCCAGGACTAATCGGAGGCGAAGATGAGCAGTTCTTC.

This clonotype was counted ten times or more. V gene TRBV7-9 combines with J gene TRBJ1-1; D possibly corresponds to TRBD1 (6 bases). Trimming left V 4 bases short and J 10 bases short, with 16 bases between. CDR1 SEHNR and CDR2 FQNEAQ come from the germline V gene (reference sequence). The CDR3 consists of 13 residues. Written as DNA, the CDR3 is TGTGCCAGCAGCTCCGGGACACTCCCGGGAGCTTTCTTT. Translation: CASSSGTLPGAFF.

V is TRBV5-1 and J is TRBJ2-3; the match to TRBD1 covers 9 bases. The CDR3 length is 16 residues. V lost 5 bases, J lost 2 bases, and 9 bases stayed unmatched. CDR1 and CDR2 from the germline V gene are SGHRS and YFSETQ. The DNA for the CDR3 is TGCGCCAGCAGTCTTACCCGGGACAGGGTCACAGATACGCAGTATTTT. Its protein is CASSLTRDRVTDTQYF. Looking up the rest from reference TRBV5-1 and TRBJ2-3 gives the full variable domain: KAGVTQTPRYLIKTRGQQVTLSCSPISGHRSVSWYQQTPGQGLQFLFEYFSETQRNKGNFPGRFSGRQFSNSRSEMNVSTLELGDSALYLCASSLTRDRVTDTQYFGPGTRLTVL.

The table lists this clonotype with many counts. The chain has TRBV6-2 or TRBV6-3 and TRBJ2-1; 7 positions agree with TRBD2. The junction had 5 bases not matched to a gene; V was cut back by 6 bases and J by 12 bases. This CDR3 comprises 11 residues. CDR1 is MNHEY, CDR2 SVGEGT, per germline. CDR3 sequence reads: CASSSTSVQFF. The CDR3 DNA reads TGTGCCAGCAGCTCAACTAGCGTGCAGTTCTTC.